This T cell receptor (beta chain) was recovered during a study of blood T cell repertoires in COVID-19. Overall study context: Specimens from acute and convalescent COVID-19 originated in the United States, Italy and Spain. PBMCs, B-cell-depleted T cells, or T cells provided the cDNA or gDNA that made up the material.

Clones were read by immunoSEQ multiplex PCR, and TCRdb kept only the in-frame ones, dropping some. The profile covers 150,000 or so clones, with 70% to 90% appearing a single time and 5% taken by the ten largest. This CDR3 spans 17 amino acids. Trimming shortened V by 0 bases and J by 4 bases, and 16 bases separated the two germline ends. Germline assignment: CDR1 PRHDT and CDR2 FYEKMQ (reference sequence). The J gene is TRBJ2-1, the V gene TRBV13; no firm D call. Sequencing was done on a sample of peripheral blood. The TCR comes from a human donor in a cohort sampled during active COVID-19. The CDR3 nucleotides are TGTGCCAGCAGCTTAGGCCTAGGAGCGCCCCCTTACAATGAGCAGTTCTTC. Translated, it gives CASSLGLGAPPYNEQFF. The full variable domain, rest sourced from reference TRBV13 and TRBJ2-1, is AAGVIQSPRHLIKEKRETATLKCYPIPRHDTVYWYQQGPGQDPQFLISFYEKMQSDKGSIPDRFSAQQFSDYHSELNMSSLELGDSALYFCASSLGLGAPPYNEQFFGPGTRLTVL.